The rows below give T cell receptor beta chains drawn from one sample of a study of regulatory T cells in long-lasting Graves disease. TCRdb used MiXCR to reprocess the multiplex PCR reads, holding one entry per CDR3 protein. Of 250,000 to 300,000 distinct CDR3 sequences detected, 18% appear once; the ten largest clones hold roughly 15%. In addition, the sample was reused for a study of T cells in Graves' hyperthyroidism and ophthalmopathy.

Sequenced material: peripheral blood mononuclear cells (PBMCs), taken at new diagnosis, from a patient treated with antithyroid drugs. Source of these receptors: a woman aged 25 to 39 with Graves disease. CDR3s include the opening cysteine and the closing phenylalanine or tryptophan. Fields, in order: V gene, J gene, clone size, D gene, CDR3 protein, CDR3 DNA. D genes are given only for firm matches. Clone size is not always given. Where it is, it says once, few, many or a class for expanded clones.

TRBV6-9,TRBJ1-1,many,TRBD1,CASSYSGGGLPFF,TGTGCCAGCAGTTACTCAGGGGGCGGTTTGCCTTTCTTT
TRBV29-1,TRBJ2-7,many,.,CSVDVSPYEQYF,TGCAGCGTTGATGTCAGCCCCTACGAGCAGTACTTC
TRBV2,TRBJ2-3,many,TRBD2,CASRTSSNRATQYF,TGTGCCAGCAGGACTAGCTCGAATCGGGCTACGCAGTATTTT
TRBV7-2,TRBJ1-2,many,.,CASSLLAGTHGYTF,TGTGCCAGCAGCTTATTAGCAGGGACGCATGGCTACACCTTC
TRBV27,TRBJ1-1,.,TRBD1,CASTGTGGSNTEAFF,TGTGCCAGCACCGGGACAGGGGGCTCGAACACTGAAGCTTTCTTT
TRBV19,TRBJ2-7,few,.,CASSIAGEGYEQYF,TGTGCCAGTAGTATTGCAGGGGAGGGCTACGAGCAGTACTTC
TRBV19,TRBJ1-1,many,.,CASSIGQGSTEAFF,TGTGCCAGTAGTATAGGGCAGGGGAGCACTGAAGCTTTCTTT
TRBV12-3/TRBV12-4,TRBJ1-2,many,.,CASSAGLKGVHDYGYTF,TGTGCCAGCAGTGCCGGACTAAAAGGAGTTCATGACTATGGCTACACCTTC
TRBV9,TRBJ2-3,.,.,CASSVDPGTQYF,TGTGCCAGCAGCGTAGACCCAGGTACGCAGTATTTT
TRBV18,TRBJ1-2,many,TRBD1,CASSRTGSNYGYTF,TGTGCCAGCTCAAGGACAGGGTCTAACTATGGCTACACCTTC
TRBV28,TRBJ2-3,.,TRBD2,CASSLEEGGLAGDVEGPDTQYF,TGTGCCAGCAGTTTAGAAGAAGGCGGACTAGCGGGAGACGTAGAAGGCCCAGATACGCAGTATTTT
TRBV20-1,TRBJ2-5,many,.,CSAPPPGGLTQETQYF,TGCAGTGCCCCACCCCCGGGGGGCTTAACGCAAGAGACCCAGTACTTC
TRBV7-2,TRBJ1-6,few,TRBD1,CASSFTGGESPLHF,TGTGCCAGCAGCTTTACAGGGGGCGAATCACCCCTCCACTTT
TRBV9,TRBJ2-1,many,TRBD2,CASSPRLSGGASSYNEQFF,TGTGCCAGCAGCCCTAGGCTTAGCGGGGGCGCGAGCTCCTACAATGAGCAGTTCTTC
TRBV5-1,TRBJ2-3,many,.,CASKGWQASTDTQYF,TGCGCCAGCAAAGGCTGGCAGGCGAGCACAGATACGCAGTATTTT
TRBV29-1,TRBJ2-2,.,.,CSVGTATNTGELFF,TGCAGCGTTGGGACAGCAACGAACACCGGGGAGCTGTTTTTT
TRBV4-1,TRBJ2-3,many,.,CASSAMDSTDTQYF,TGCGCCAGCAGCGCGATGGATAGCACAGATACGCAGTATTTT
TRBV12-3/TRBV12-4,TRBJ2-2,many,.,CASSPLGWRTGELFF,TGTGCCAGCAGTCCGTTAGGGTGGCGGACCGGGGAGCTGTTTTTT
TRBV5-8,TRBJ2-7,.,TRBD2,CASSPGRGLADDEQYF,TGTGCCAGCAGCCCGGGGCGCGGACTAGCGGACGACGAGCAGTACTTC
TRBV6-2/TRBV6-3,TRBJ1-5,few,TRBD1,CASTPGGVFSNQPQHF,TGTGCCAGCACCCCAGGGGGGGTCTTTAGCAATCAGCCCCAGCATTTT
TRBV25-1,TRBJ2-7,many,.,CASSALWEGTREQYF,TGTGCCAGCAGTGCCCTGTGGGAAGGGACCCGCGAGCAGTACTTC
TRBV7-9,TRBJ2-3,once,.,CASGVSTDTQYF,TGTGCCAGCGGGGTTAGCACAGATACGCAGTATTTT
TRBV12-3/TRBV12-4,TRBJ2-7,many,TRBD1,CASRPGTDTSYEQYF,TGTGCCAGCAGGCCCGGGACAGATACTTCCTACGAGCAGTACTTC
TRBV20-1,TRBJ1-5,many,.,CSAALKQGKGQPQHF,TGCAGTGCCGCACTGAAACAGGGAAAAGGTCAGCCCCAGCATTTT
TRBV15,TRBJ2-1,many,.,CATRGSGGSYNEQFF,TGTGCCACCAGGGGCAGTGGGGGTTCCTACAATGAGCAGTTCTTC
TRBV11-1,TRBJ2-7,.,TRBD1,CASSLAFGQGAYEQYF,TGTGCCAGCAGCTTGGCCTTTGGGCAGGGGGCCTACGAGCAGTACTTC
TRBV4-1,TRBJ2-7,many,.,CASSQDLPRAGACEQYF,TGCGCCAGCAGCCAAGATCTCCCCCGGGCGGGGGCTTGCGAGCAGTACTTC
TRBV6-1,TRBJ2-3,many,.,CASMGLFTDTQYF,TGTGCCAGCATGGGACTTTTCACAGATACGCAGTATTTT
TRBV18,TRBJ1-3,few,.,CASSTGTSGNTIYF,TGTGCCAGCTCAACCGGGACGTCTGGAAACACCATATATTTT
TRBV7-6,TRBJ2-7,.,.,CASSPNGIYLREQYF,TGTGCCAGCAGCCCAAATGGGATTTATCTGCGCGAGCAGTACTTC
TRBV6-1,TRBJ1-2,many,TRBD1,CASNRDSGTYGYTF,TGTGCCAGCAACCGGGACAGCGGAACCTATGGCTACACCTTC
TRBV15,TRBJ1-5,many,.,CATSRPGANQPQHF,TGTGCCACCAGCCGACCAGGGGCAAATCAGCCCCAGCATTTT
TRBV5-6,TRBJ1-2,many,TRBD1,CASSRGQGDTGYTF,TGTGCCAGCAGCCGGGGACAGGGGGATACCGGCTACACCTTC
TRBV9,TRBJ2-7,.,.,CASSVKAGTEQYF,TGTGCCAGCAGCGTAAAGGCGGGGACAGAGCAGTACTTC
TRBV30,TRBJ2-7,.,TRBD1,CASLRMDRGRYEQYF,TGTGCCTCTCTCCGGATGGACAGGGGGAGGTACGAGCAGTACTTC
TRBV20-1,TRBJ2-3,many,TRBD2,CSARAAGVDTQYF,TGCAGTGCTAGAGCAGCGGGGGTTGATACGCAGTATTTT
TRBV19,TRBJ1-3,.,TRBD1,CASSVGTGSGNTIYF,TGTGCCAGTAGTGTCGGGACAGGCTCTGGAAACACCATATATTTT
TRBV2,TRBJ1-2,many,.,CASSTRGGYTF,TGTGCCAGCAGTACCCGCGGTGGCTACACCTTC
TRBV20-1,TRBJ1-2,many,.,CSASPRGFGRTQRDGYTF,TGCAGTGCTAGCCCTCGCGGTTTTGGCCGCACCCAACGGGATGGCTACACCTTC
TRBV7-3,TRBJ1-4,many,TRBD1,CASSPTGEPNEKLFF,TGTGCCAGCAGCCCCACAGGGGAACCCAATGAAAAACTGTTTTTT
TRBV2,TRBJ2-1,many,.,CASRMSDEQFF,TGTGCCAGCAGAATGAGCGATGAGCAGTTCTTC
TRBV5-6,TRBJ1-5,many,.,CASSLAGLAGNQPQHF,TGTGCCAGCAGCTTAGCAGGGTTAGCGGGCAATCAGCCCCAGCATTTT
TRBV28,TRBJ2-1,.,.,CASSLWGNEQFF,TGTGCCAGCAGTTTATGGGGCAATGAGCAGTTCTTC